Each of the 9 T cell receptor beta chains below was sequenced from the same sample in a study of blood T cell repertoires in COVID-19. Assay used: immunoSEQ multiplex PCR; TCRdb lists only in-frame clones, some missing. The repertoire holds about 180,000 clones, with approximately 86% as singletons. Sequenced material: PBMCs or T cells enriched from blood (not recorded which). The receptor source for this set is a man aged 55 to 70 who had recovered from COVID-19.

V is TRBV13 and J is TRBJ1-2; TRBD1 matches at 7 bases. Germline V CDR1 and CDR2: PRHDT, FYEKMQ (reference sequence). This CDR3 is 14 amino acids long. The ends lost 2 bases at V and 3 bases at J; junction bases unmatched: 3. CDR3 region: CASSLTRGDYGYTF. CDR3 DNA: TGTGCCAGCAGCTTAACCAGGGGGGACTATGGCTACACCTTC.

This chain uses TRBV27 with TRBJ1-2; 7 bases are a match to TRBD1. CDR1 MNHEY and CDR2 SMNVEV come from the germline V gene (reference sequence). The CDR3 consists of 16 residues. The ends lost 7 bases at V and 7 bases at J; junction bases unmatched: 18. The CDR3: CASKPDTGTVPSGYTF. The CDR3, as DNA: TGTGCCAGCAAACCCGATACCGGGACAGTTCCTTCTGGCTACACCTTC.

J is TRBJ2-7 and V is TRBV6-5, with a possible D match to TRBD1 (7 bases). This CDR3 has 15 residues. Trimming shortened V by 5 bases and J by 2 bases, and 16 bases separated the two germline ends. Germline V gene data show CDR1 as MNHEY and CDR2 as SVGAGI. CDR3 DNA: TGTGCCAGCAGTCCAATCGCAGGGGGGACCTACGAGCAGTACTTC. As protein: CASSPIAGGTYEQYF.

This clone was detected a few times. The chain joins TRBV29-1 to TRBJ1-1, with D unclear. Per the germline V gene, CDR1 is SQVTM and CDR2 is ANQGSEA. The CDR3 covers 13 residues. The V end lost 7 bases, the J end lost 2 bases, and 14 bases lay between the germline ends. The CDR3 reads CSAEPRANTEAFF. CDR3 bases: TGCAGCGCGGAACCGCGGGCTAACACTGAAGCTTTCTTT.

The chain joins TRBV19 to TRBJ2-2, with D possibly being TRBD1 (6 bases). This CDR3 has 14 amino acids. Germline V CDR1 and CDR2: LNHDA, SQIVND (reference sequence). The V end lost 10 bases, the J end lost 7 bases, and 19 bases lay between the germline ends. The CDR3 region is CATSRGTRGGELFF. CDR3 coding DNA: TGTGCCACTTCCAGGGGTACCAGGGGCGGGGAGCTGTTTTTT.

The chain is built from TRBV6-1 and TRBJ1-1; 7 bases map to TRBD1. Germline lookup yields CDR1 MNHNS and CDR2 SASEGT. The CDR3 covers 15 residues. Trimming cost V 1 base and J 5 bases; bases outside gene matches: 7. The CDR3 region has the DNA TGTGCCAGCAGTGAAGGACAGGGTTTTAGGACTGAAGCTTTCTTT. Translated: CASSEGQGFRTEAFF.

This clone was observed a single time. The rearrangement uses TRBV7-2 and TRBJ2-2, with 9 positions matching TRBD2. CDR1 and CDR2 from the germline V gene are SGHTA and FQGNSA. This CDR3 is built from 14 residues. V shed 2 bases and J 7 bases; nucleotides not matched to a gene: 2. The CDR3 spells CASSLLAGNGELFF. As DNA, the CDR3 is TGTGCCAGCAGCTTACTAGCGGGGAACGGGGAGCTGTTTTTT.

This chain uses TRBV5-1 with TRBJ2-2; TRBD2 matches 7 bases. The V gene's germline CDR1 is SGHRS and CDR2 YFSETQ. Germline trimming cut 2 bases from V and 5 bases from J; bases unmatched to any gene: 3. The CDR3 extends over 14 amino acids. CDR3 protein: CASSFGLETGELFF. DNA for the CDR3: TGCGCCAGCAGCTTCGGACTAGAAACCGGGGAGCTGTTTTTT.

The J gene is TRBJ1-1, the V gene TRBV5-1, with 7 bases fitting TRBD1. This CDR3 has 14 amino acids. Germline V gene sequence: CDR1 SGHRS, CDR2 YFSETQ. Trimming at V came to 3 bases and at J to 3 bases, leaving 5 bases not matched to a gene. The CDR3 is CASSYLTGDTEAFF. The CDR3 DNA is TGCGCCAGCAGCTACCTAACAGGGGACACTGAAGCTTTCTTT. Variable domain in full (rest from reference TRBV5-1 and TRBJ1-1): KAGVTQTPRYLIKTRGQQVTLSCSPISGHRSVSWYQQTPGQGLQFLFEYFSETQRNKGNFPGRFSGRQFSNSRSEMNVSTLELGDSALYLCASSYLTGDTEAFFGQGTRLTVV.